The 20 T cell receptor beta chains reported below all come from one sample, sequenced in a study of blood T cell repertoires in COVID-19. This table comes from immunoSEQ multiplex PCR, and its TCRdb copy is limited to in-frame clones, with some not included. The table has 250,000 to 300,000 clones, 75% to 90% seen once. Material for sequencing was peripheral blood. The receptor source for this set is a woman aged 70-85 years with acute or convalescent COVID-19.

The chain is built from TRBV7-9 and TRBJ2-2, with D uncertain. V was pared by 8 bases and J by 7 bases, with 17 bases between. Germline V gene lookup returns CDR1 SEHNR and CDR2 FQNEAQ (reference sequence). The CDR3 runs 14 residues. The CDR3 bases are TGTGCCAGCGTTCTAGTGGCGCAGTTCGGGGAGCTGTTTTTT. Translation gives CASVLVAQFGELFF.

The CDR3 protein is CASSPGELFF. The CDR3, as DNA: TGTGCCAGCAGCCCGGGGGAGCTGTTTTTT. The chain links TRBV7-9 to TRBJ2-2; D ambiguous. Looked up from germline, CDR1 is SEHNR and CDR2 is FQNEAQ (reference sequence). The CDR3 has 10 amino acids. V lost 5 bases and J 8 bases, leaving 3 bases between the germline ends.

The genes are TRBV7-8 and TRBJ2-1, with TRBD2 matching over 14 bases. V gave up 9 bases and J gave up 10 bases; unmatched junction bases: 14. This CDR3 is built from 16 residues. CDR1 is SGHVS and CDR2 is FQNEAQ in the germline V gene. The CDR3 loop reads CASRIFGTSGGGEQFF. In DNA, the CDR3 is TGTGCCAGTCGTATTTTTGGGACTAGCGGGGGTGGGGAGCAGTTCTTC. The whole variable domain, remainder taken from reference TRBV7-8 and TRBJ2-1, is GAGVSQSPRYKVAKRGQDVALRCDPISGHVSLFWYQQALGQGPEFLTYFQNEAQLDKSGLPSDRFFAERPEGSVSTLKIQRTQQEDSAVYLCASRIFGTSGGGEQFFGPGTRLTVL.

This rearrangement joins TRBV7-9 to TRBJ1-3; D ambiguous. The germline V gene has CDR1 SEHNR and CDR2 FQNEAQ (reference sequence). V shed 7 bases and J shed 0 bases, with 10 bases lying between them. CDR3 length equals 14 residues. CDR3 in amino acids: CASTSVLSGNTIYF. CDR3 DNA sequence: TGTGCCAGCACCTCTGTCCTCTCTGGAAACACCATATATTTT.

The rearrangement uses TRBV18 and TRBJ1-2; weak D call: TRBD1 (5 bases). There are 16 residues in the CDR3. Germline loops: CDR1 KGHSH, CDR2 LQKENI. V lost 3 bases and J 6 bases, leaving 20 bases between the germline ends. The CDR3 DNA follows: TGTGCCAGCTCACCGTTCCGGGGGATTACCCAAGATGGCTACACCTTC. Amino acids: CASSPFRGITQDGYTF.

The V and J genes are TRBV29-1 and TRBJ2-1, with a weak D call TRBD2 (7 bases). Germline CDR1 reads SQVTM; CDR2 reads ANQGSEA. V was shortened by 3 bases and J by 9 bases, with 30 bases between the two germline ends. CDR3 size: 18 residues. CDR3 region: CSVDTASTGTGGGGEQFF. The CDR3 DNA is TGCAGCGTTGACACGGCCTCGACAGGTACGGGCGGCGGGGGTGAGCAGTTCTTC.

The sample holds one count of this clone. V gene TRBV6-4 combines with J gene TRBJ1-1; TRBD1 might be the D (6 bases). Germline V gene data show CDR1 as MRHNA and CDR2 as SNTAGT. The CDR3 is 18 amino acids. V shed 5 bases and J shed 10 bases, with 32 bases lying between them. CDR3 in amino acids: CASSTLGGGRCKFPVAFF. CDR3 sequence (DNA): TGTGCCAGCAGTACCCTCGGGGGGGGGCGATGTAAATTTCCGGTAGCTTTCTTT.

This chain links TRBV27 with TRBJ1-1, with no clear D. The CDR3 runs to 12 residues. The V gene lost 5 bases and the J gene lost 5 bases, with 9 bases spanning the gap. The germline V gene encodes CDR1 MNHEY and CDR2 SMNVEV (reference sequence). CDR3 bases: TGTGCCAGCAGTCAAGGGAGGACTGAAGCTTTCTTT. Translating gives CASSQGRTEAFF.

This clone was counted ten times or more. This chain's CDR3 is CASSIGQGRDSPLHF. CDR3 bases: TGTGCCAGCAGCATAGGACAGGGGAGAGATTCACCCCTCCACTTT. The chain has TRBV5-6 and TRBJ1-6; 9 bases are shared with TRBD1. V trimming: 4 bases; J trimming: 8 bases; junction bases outside the gene matches: 7. CDR3 length equals 15 residues. Germline-derived CDR1 and CDR2 are SGHDT and YYEEEE.

CDR3 DNA: TGCGCCAGCAGCTTGGAGGCGGCCTCTGGGGCCAACGTCCTGACTTTC. As protein: CASSLEAASGANVLTF. The chain employs TRBV5-1 and TRBJ2-6; D is ambiguous. The V end was cut by 0 bases, the J end by 0 bases, with 7 bases between. Germline V gene sequence: CDR1 SGHRS, CDR2 YFSETQ. CDR3 size: 16 residues.

DNA of the CDR3: TGCGCCAGCAGCCAAACGGACACAAGAAAAGAGGCTTTCTTT. Amino acid sequence: CASSQTDTRKEAFF. V is TRBV4-1 and J is TRBJ1-1; TRBD1 is a possible D gene (5 bases). This CDR3 has 14 amino acids. The germline V gene encodes CDR1 MGHRA and CDR2 YSYEKL. V lost 2 bases and J 11 bases, leaving 18 bases between the germline ends.

V gene TRBV28 combines with J gene TRBJ2-4, with 9 nucleotides matching TRBD2. J lost 1 base, V lost 2 bases, and 3 bases had no gene match. Germline loops: CDR1 MDHEN, CDR2 SYDVKM. The CDR3 length is 16 residues. The CDR3 DNA sequence: TGTGCCAGCAGTTTAAAGAGCGGGGGGGCCAAAAACATTCAGTACTTC. The encoded protein is CASSLKSGGAKNIQYF.

The rearrangement joins TRBV9 to TRBJ1-6, with 10 bases that match TRBD1. The CDR3 runs to 14 residues. V gave up 3 bases and J gave up 10 bases; unmatched junction bases: 4. The germline V gene has CDR1 SGDLS and CDR2 YYNGEE. CDR3 protein: CASSADRGLSPLHF. In DNA form, the CDR3 reads TGTGCCAGCAGCGCTGACAGGGGGCTGTCACCCCTCCACTTT.

The chain uses TRBV18 and TRBJ2-5, with TRBD2 matching over 9 bases. Germline V gene data show CDR1 as KGHSH and CDR2 as LQKENI. CDR3 length equals 15 residues. The trim removed 6 bases at V and 5 bases at J, leaving 10 bases unmatched. The DNA for the CDR3 is TGTGCCAGCTCCTTAAGCGGGGGGAAATTGGAGACCCAGTACTTC. As protein: CASSLSGGKLETQYF.

This chain uses TRBV28 with TRBJ2-5, with D maybe TRBD2 (5 bases). In germline, CDR1 is MDHEN, CDR2 SYDVKM. Trimming took 7 bases from V and 1 from J, leaving 10 bases between them. CDR3 length: 13 residues. The CDR3 loop reads CASTPGGQETQYF. CDR3 sequence (DNA): TGTGCCAGCACCCCAGGAGGCCAAGAGACCCAGTACTTC. Looking up the rest from reference TRBV28 and TRBJ2-5 gives the full variable domain: DVKVTQSSRYLVKRTGEKVFLECVQDMDHENMFWYRQDPGLGLRLIYFSYDVKMKEKGDIPEGYSVSREKKERFSLILESASTNQTSMYLCASTPGGQETQYFGPGTRLLVL.

A word on this clone: At the DNA level, this CDR3 is encoded by other sequences in the same sample as well. CDR3 amino acids: CASSEEGRQPQHF. DNA of the CDR3: TGTGCCAGCAGTGAAGAGGGGCGGCAGCCCCAGCATTTT. V gene TRBV6-1 combines with J gene TRBJ1-5, with D maybe TRBD1 (5 bases). V lost 1 base and J lost 7, with 8 bases in between. CDR1 is MNHNS and CDR2 is SASEGT in the germline V gene. This CDR3 spans 13 amino acids.

The genes are TRBV6-5 and TRBJ1-2; perhaps TRBD1 as D (5 bases). The CDR3 extends over 14 amino acids. CDR1 is MNHEY and CDR2 is SVGAGI in the germline V gene. V was shortened by 3 bases and J by 2 bases, with 10 bases between the two germline ends. Written as DNA, the CDR3 is TGTGCCAGCAGTTATATTGGGGGGAACTATGGCTACACCTTC. Protein: CASSYIGGNYGYTF.

This clone has just one count. This chain joins TRBV6-5 and TRBJ2-7; possible D gene TRBD2, 6 bases. This CDR3 spans 16 amino acids. V was shortened by 4 bases and J by 0 bases, with 16 bases between the two germline ends. Germline V gene sequence: CDR1 MNHEY, CDR2 SVGAGI. CDR3 in amino acids: CASSLYLAETSYEQYF. CDR3 coding DNA: TGTGCCAGCAGTTTATACTTAGCGGAGACCTCCTACGAGCAGTACTTC.

This clone occurred a few times. The V and J genes are TRBV6-1 and TRBJ2-5; 13 bases agree with TRBD2. Germline V CDR1 and CDR2: MNHNS, SASEGT. This CDR3 has 15 residues. The V segment lost 3 bases and the J segment 5 bases; nucleotides outside the gene matches: 3. CDR3 in DNA: TGTGCCAGCAGTGAGACTAGCGGGGGGTGGGAGACCCAGTACTTC. Its translation: CASSETSGGWETQYF.

The chain combines TRBV9 with TRBJ1-2; no clear D gene. Looked up from germline, CDR1 is SGDLS and CDR2 is YYNGEE. V was trimmed by 7 bases and J by 7 bases, leaving 20 bases between them. This CDR3 has 14 residues. Here the CDR3 reads CASSTLVERGGYTF. The CDR3 DNA is TGTGCCAGCTCAACCCTGGTGGAGCGTGGTGGCTACACCTTC.